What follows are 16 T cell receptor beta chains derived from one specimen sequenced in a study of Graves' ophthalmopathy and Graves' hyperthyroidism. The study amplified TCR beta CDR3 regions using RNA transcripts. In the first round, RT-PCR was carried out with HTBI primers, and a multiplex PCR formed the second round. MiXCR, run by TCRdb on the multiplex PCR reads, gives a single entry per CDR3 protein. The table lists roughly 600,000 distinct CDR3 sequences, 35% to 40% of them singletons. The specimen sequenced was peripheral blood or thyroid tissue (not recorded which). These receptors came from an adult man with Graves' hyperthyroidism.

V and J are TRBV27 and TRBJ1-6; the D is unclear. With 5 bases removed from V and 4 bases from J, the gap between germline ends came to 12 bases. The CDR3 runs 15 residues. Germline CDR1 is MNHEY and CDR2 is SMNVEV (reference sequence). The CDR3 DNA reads TGTGCCAGCAGTCGACCGCCCTCTTATAATTCACCCCTCCACTTT. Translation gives CASSRPPSYNSPLHF.

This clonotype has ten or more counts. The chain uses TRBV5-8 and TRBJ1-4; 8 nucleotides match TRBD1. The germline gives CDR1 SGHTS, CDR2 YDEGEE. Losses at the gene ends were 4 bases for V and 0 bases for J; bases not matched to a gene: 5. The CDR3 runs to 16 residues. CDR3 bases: TGTGCCAGCAGCGCGACAGGGGCAACAACTAATGAAAAACTGTTTTTT. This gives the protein CASSATGATTNEKLFF.

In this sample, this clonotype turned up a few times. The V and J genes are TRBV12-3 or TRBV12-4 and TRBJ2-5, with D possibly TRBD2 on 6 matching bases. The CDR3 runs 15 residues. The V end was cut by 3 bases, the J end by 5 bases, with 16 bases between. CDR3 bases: TGTGCCAGCAGTTTGCTCGCGGGGCTTGGGGAGACCCAGTACTTC. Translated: CASSLLAGLGETQYF.

This CDR3 reads CATGQGFFEQYF. For the CDR3, the DNA is TGCGCCACGGGACAGGGGTTTTTCGAGCAGTACTTC. J is TRBJ2-7 and V is TRBV10-2, with TRBD1 matching 10 bases. CDR1 is WSHSY, CDR2 SAAADI, per germline. There are 12 residues in the CDR3. Trimming at V came to 10 bases and at J to 6 bases, leaving 6 bases not matched to a gene.

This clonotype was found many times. CDR3 region: CASRTWTEPYEQYF. As DNA, the CDR3 is TGTGCCAGCAGGACCTGGACCGAGCCCTACGAGCAGTACTTC. The chain joins TRBV2 to TRBJ2-7; no clear D. Germline-derived CDR1 and CDR2 are SNHLY and FYNNEI. CDR3 size: 14 residues. V gave up 6 bases and J gave up 2 bases, with 14 bases separating them.

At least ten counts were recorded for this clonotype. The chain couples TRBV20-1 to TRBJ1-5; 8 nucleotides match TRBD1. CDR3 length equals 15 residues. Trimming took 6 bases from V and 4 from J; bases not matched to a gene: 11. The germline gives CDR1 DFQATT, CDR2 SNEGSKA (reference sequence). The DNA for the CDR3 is TGCAGTGCCACAATAACAGGGGGTGGAAATCAGCCCCAGCATTTT. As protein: CSATITGGGNQPQHF.

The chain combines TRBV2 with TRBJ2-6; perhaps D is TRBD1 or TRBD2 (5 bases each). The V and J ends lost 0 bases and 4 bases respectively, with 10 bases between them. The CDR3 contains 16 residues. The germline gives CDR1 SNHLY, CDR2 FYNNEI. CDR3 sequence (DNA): TGTGCCAGCAGTGAAGCGGGGACCACAGGGGCCAACGTCCTGACTTTC. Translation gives CASSEAGTTGANVLTF.

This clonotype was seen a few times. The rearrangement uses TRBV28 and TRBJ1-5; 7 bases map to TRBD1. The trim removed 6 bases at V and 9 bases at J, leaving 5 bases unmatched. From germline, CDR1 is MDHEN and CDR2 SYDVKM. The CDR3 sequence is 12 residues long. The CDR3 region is CASRPQGTPQHF. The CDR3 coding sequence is TGTGCCAGCAGACCACAGGGGACGCCCCAGCATTTT.

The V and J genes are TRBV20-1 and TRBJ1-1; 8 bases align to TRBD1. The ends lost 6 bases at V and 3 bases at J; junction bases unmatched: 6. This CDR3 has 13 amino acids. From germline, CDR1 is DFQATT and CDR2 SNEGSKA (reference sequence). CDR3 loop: CSAEDRADTEAFF. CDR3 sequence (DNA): TGCAGTGCAGAGGACAGGGCGGACACTGAAGCTTTCTTT.

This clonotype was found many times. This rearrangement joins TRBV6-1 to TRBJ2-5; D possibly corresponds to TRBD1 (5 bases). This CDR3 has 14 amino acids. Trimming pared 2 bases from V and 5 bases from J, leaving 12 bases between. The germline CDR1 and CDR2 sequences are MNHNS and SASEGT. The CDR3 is CASSERAGRETQYF. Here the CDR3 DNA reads TGTGCCAGCAGTGAAAGGGCAGGGCGGGAGACCCAGTACTTC.

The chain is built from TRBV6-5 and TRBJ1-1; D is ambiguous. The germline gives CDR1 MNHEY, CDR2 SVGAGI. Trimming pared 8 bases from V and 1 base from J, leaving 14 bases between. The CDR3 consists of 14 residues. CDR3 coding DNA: TGTGCCAGCCGGGGAGGTGGCAGGAACACTGAAGCTTTCTTT. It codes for CASRGGGRNTEAFF.

CDR3 loop: CATSSYGSYEQYF. The CDR3 DNA reads TGTGCCACCAGCAGCTATGGCAGTTACGAGCAGTACTTC. The chain joins TRBV15 to TRBJ2-7, with D unclear. The CDR3 runs to 13 residues. Trimming removed 3 bases from V and 4 bases from J, with 10 bases in between. The germline V gene has CDR1 LNHNV and CDR2 YYDKDF (reference sequence). The whole variable domain, remainder taken from reference TRBV15 and TRBJ2-7, is DAMVIQNPRYQVTQFGKPVTLSCSQTLNHNVMYWYQQKSSQAPKLLFHYYDKDFNNEADTPDNFQSRRPNTSFCFLDIRSPGLGDTAMYLCATSSYGSYEQYFGPGTRLTVT.

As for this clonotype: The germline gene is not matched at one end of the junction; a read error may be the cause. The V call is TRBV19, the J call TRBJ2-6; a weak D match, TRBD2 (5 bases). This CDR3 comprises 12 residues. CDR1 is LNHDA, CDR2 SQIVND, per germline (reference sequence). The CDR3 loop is CASMGQAATEAF. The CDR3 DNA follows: TGTGCCAGTATGGGCCAAGCGGCCACTGAAGCTTTC. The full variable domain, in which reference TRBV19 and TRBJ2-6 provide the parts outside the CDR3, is DGGITQSPKYLFRKEGQNVTLSCEQNLNHDAMYWYRQDPGQGLRLIYYSQIVNDFQKGDIAEGYSVSREKKESFPLTVTSAQKNPTAFYLCASMGQAATEAFGAGSRLTVL.

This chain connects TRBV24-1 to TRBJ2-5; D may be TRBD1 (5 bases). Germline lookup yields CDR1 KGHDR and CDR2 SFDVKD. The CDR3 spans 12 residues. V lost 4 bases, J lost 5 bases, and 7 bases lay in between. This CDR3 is CATSEAGETQYF. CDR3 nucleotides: TGTGCCACCAGTGAAGCAGGGGAGACCCAGTACTTC.

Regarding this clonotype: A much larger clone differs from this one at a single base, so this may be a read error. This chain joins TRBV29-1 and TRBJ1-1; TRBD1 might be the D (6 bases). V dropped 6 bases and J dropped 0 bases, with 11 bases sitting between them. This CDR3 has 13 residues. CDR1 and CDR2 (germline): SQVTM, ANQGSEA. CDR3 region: CSVKGGMNTEAFF. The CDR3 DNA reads TGCAGCGTCAAAGGGGGGATGAACACTGAAGCTTTCTTT.

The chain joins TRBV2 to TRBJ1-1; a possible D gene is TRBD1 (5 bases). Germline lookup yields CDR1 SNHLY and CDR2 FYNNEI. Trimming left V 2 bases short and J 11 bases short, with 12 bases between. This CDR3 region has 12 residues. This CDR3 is CASSEQGGAAFF. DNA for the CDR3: TGTGCCAGCAGTGAACAGGGAGGCGCGGCTTTCTTT.